In its sample, the clone carrying this TCR beta chain was seen a few times. No antigen is known for it. These data originate in a study of cytomegalovirus exposure and HLA in healthy donors. Whole-study findings and limits: A likely sequencing artifact accounted for one observed cluster of highly shared sequence variants.

In germline, CDR1 is MNHEY, CDR2 SMNVEV (reference sequence). The CDR3 contains 17 residues. V shed 7 bases, J shed 2 bases, and the junction held 8 bases outside the gene matches. PCR employed 60 Vbeta and 13 Jbeta primers. Data came from immunoSEQ multiplex PCR; TCRdb stores just in-frame clones and leaves some out. The sample includes 140,000 to 150,000 clones, around a tenth of them seen just once. This clonotype was sampled from a man in his forties or fifties in good health and CMV-seronegative. V and J are TRBV27 and TRBJ2-1; 13 nucleotides agree with TRBD2. Source material: PBMCs. CDR3 sequence (DNA): TGTGCCAGCACCGGGACTAGCGGGGTAAGGCCCTACAATGAGCAGTTCTTC. Its translation is CASTGTSGVRPYNEQFF.